This paragraph reports one T cell receptor (beta chain). 60 Vbeta and 13 Jbeta primers were used in PCR. TCRdb's copy holds only in-frame clones and misses some; the assay was immunoSEQ multiplex PCR. In all, the sample yields about 46,000 clones. This sample is part of a study of cytomegalovirus exposure and HLA in healthy donors. The CDR3 runs 16 residues. The ends were cut back, 3 bases at V and 8 bases at J, with 20 bases in the middle. Germline-derived CDR1 and CDR2 are SGHDT and YYEEEE. Sequencing was performed on PBMCs. The chain employs TRBV5-6 and TRBJ1-4; D possibly corresponds to TRBD1 (5 bases). The receptor was isolated from a woman in her forties in good health and CMV-seronegative. As DNA, the CDR3 is TGTGCCAGCAGCTGGGGGGTGAGGACTCTTGGGGAAAAACTGTTTTTT. This sequence encodes CASSWGVRTLGEKLFF. The whole variable domain, filled in from reference TRBV5-6 and TRBJ1-4, reads DAGVTQSPTHLIKTRGQQVTLRCSPKSGHDTVSWYQQALGQGPQFIFQYYEEEERQRGNFPDRFSGHQFPNYSSELNVNALLLGDSALYLCASSWGVRTLGEKLFFGSGTQLSVL.